These 13 T cell receptor beta chains were all obtained from the same sample, sequenced in a study of cytomegalovirus exposure and HLA in healthy donors. Primers included in the PCR were 60 Vbeta and 13 Jbeta primers. Some clones are missing from TCRdb's copy, which holds only in-frame ones; the method was immunoSEQ multiplex PCR. The table records some 200,000 clones, 80% of them present only once. Sequencing used PBMCs. Every receptor here comes from a boy younger than 18 in good health and CMV-seronegative.

This chain connects TRBV9 to TRBJ1-2, with TRBD1 as a possible D gene (5 bases). Germline V gene lookup returns CDR1 SGDLS and CDR2 YYNGEE. V was cut by 0 bases and J by 10 bases, with 16 bases left in between. The CDR3 is 14 amino acids. The CDR3, as DNA: TGTGCCAGCAGCGTAGGGCCTGGGACGGGAGTCTACACCTTC. Translating it yields CASSVGPGTGVYTF.

The chain carries TRBV7-9 and TRBJ1-6, with a tentative D call TRBD1 (5 bases). Trimming pared 1 base from V and 6 bases from J, leaving 7 bases between. Germline V gene lookup returns CDR1 SEHNR and CDR2 FQNEAQ (reference sequence). The CDR3 has 14 amino acids. CDR3 bases: TGTGCCAGCAGCTTAGATCAGGGTAATTCACCCCTCCACTTT. Translation gives CASSLDQGNSPLHF.

This sequence joins TRBV19 and TRBJ1-4; TRBD1 matches 7 bases. In germline, CDR1 is LNHDA, CDR2 SQIVND (reference sequence). V lost 3 bases to trimming and J lost 3 bases; unmatched junction nucleotides: 10. This CDR3 contains 17 residues. The CDR3 here is CASSIRQGEVPNEKLFF. CDR3 DNA: TGTGCCAGTAGTATCCGACAGGGAGAAGTGCCTAATGAAAAACTGTTTTTT.

V is TRBV7-6 and J is TRBJ2-1, with D perhaps matching TRBD1 (5 bases). The CDR3 extends over 17 amino acids. Looked up from germline, CDR1 is SGHVS and CDR2 is FNYEAQ. Trimming removed 4 bases from V and 0 bases from J, with 16 bases in between. In DNA, the CDR3 is TGTGCCAGCAGCTCCTCGGTAAGGGGATACTCCTACAATGAGCAGTTCTTC. This translates into CASSSSVRGYSYNEQFF.

V and J are TRBV7-8 and TRBJ2-1; TRBD1 might be the D (5 bases). The germline gives CDR1 SGHVS, CDR2 FQNEAQ. This CDR3 region has 14 residues. V dropped 1 base and J dropped 2 bases, with 6 bases sitting between them. Here the CDR3 reads CASSLGGTYNEQFF. DNA of the CDR3: TGTGCCAGCAGCTTAGGGGGCACCTACAATGAGCAGTTCTTC.

The chain employs TRBV9 and TRBJ2-7; TRBD2 matches 7 bases. The CDR3 runs to 16 residues. CDR1 is SGDLS and CDR2 is YYNGEE in the germline V gene. The V gene end was trimmed by 4 bases and the J gene end by 0 bases; junction bases not matched to a gene: 10. This CDR3 reads CASSPGGSVSSYEQYF. The CDR3 bases are TGTGCCAGCAGCCCCGGGGGGTCCGTAAGCTCCTACGAGCAGTACTTC.

V gene TRBV4-2 combines with J gene TRBJ2-3, with 11 bases that match TRBD2. The CDR3 spans 18 residues. V shed 0 bases and J 4 bases; nucleotides not matched to a gene: 9. CDR1 and CDR2 from the germline V gene are LGHNA and YNFKEQ. CDR3 DNA: TGTGCCAGCAGCCAAGATCTTATACTAGCGGGGGTGGCAGATACGCAGTATTTT. Amino acids: CASSQDLILAGVADTQYF.

V and J are TRBV2 and TRBJ2-5; 10 bases are shared with TRBD2. Germline V CDR1 and CDR2: SNHLY, FYNNEI. The CDR3 extends over 15 amino acids. Trimming took 5 bases from V and 2 from J; bases not matched to a gene: 5. CDR3 sequence reads: CASSLAGGKQETQYF. DNA for the CDR3: TGTGCCAGCAGTTTAGCGGGGGGAAAACAAGAGACCCAGTACTTC.

As concerns this clone: A read error may account for a junction end that differs from germline. V gene TRBV7-7 combines with J gene TRBJ2-3; D is possibly TRBD2 (6 bases). The CDR3 loop spans 15 amino acids. CDR1 SSHAT and CDR2 FNYEAQ come from the germline V gene (reference sequence). CDR3 loop: CASSLGGRSTDTQYF. Here the CDR3 DNA reads TGTGCTAGCAGCTTAGGTGGGAGGAGCACAGATACGCAGTATTTT.

This clone occurred once. V gene TRBV4-1 combines with J gene TRBJ2-5; TRBD2 is a possible D gene (5 bases). The DNA end is a closer match to TRBJ2-7, so the J assignment may be wrong. CDR3 length: 15 amino acids. Germline V lookup: CDR1 MGHRA, CDR2 YSYEKL. The CDR3 is CASSQDQAVSYEQYF. The CDR3 DNA is TGCGCCAGCAGCCAAGATCAAGCGGTATCCTACGAGCAGTACTTC.

V gene TRBV11-3 combines with J gene TRBJ2-5, with 9 bases aligning to TRBD1. V shed 6 bases and J 5 bases; nucleotides not matched to a gene: 13. CDR3 length: 16 residues. Per the germline V gene, CDR1 is SGHNT and CDR2 is YENEEA. The CDR3 spells CASRPGTGSSLETQYF. DNA of the CDR3: TGTGCCAGCAGGCCCGGGACAGGGTCGTCGTTGGAGACCCAGTACTTC.

The chain uses TRBV6-5 and TRBJ1-1, with 9 positions matching TRBD1. This CDR3 contains 12 residues. After removal of 8 bases from V and 6 bases from J, the junction contained 4 bases not matched to a gene. Germline lookup yields CDR1 MNHEY and CDR2 SVGAGI. CDR3 in DNA: TGTGCCAGCGGACAGGGGTACGCTGAAGCTTTCTTT. This encodes CASGQGYAEAFF.

This clone was picked up a small number of times. J is TRBJ1-2 and V is TRBV4-2; no clear D. The V gene lost 3 bases and the J gene lost 8 bases, with 19 bases spanning the gap. The V gene's germline CDR1 is LGHNA and CDR2 YNFKEQ. There are 15 residues in the CDR3. The CDR3, as DNA: TGTGCCAGCAGCCAGGGCGCCGGACTAAACGAAGGCTACACCTTC. Amino acids: CASSQGAGLNEGYTF.